What follows are 3 T cell receptor beta chains derived from one specimen sequenced in a study of T cell responses to AZD1222 COVID-19 vaccine. Sequenced by immunoSEQ multiplex PCR; TCRdb stores in-frame clones only, minus some. The table lists 130,000 or so clones, roughly 86% of them singletons. The sequencing used peripheral blood, collected on day 0 of AZD1222 vaccination. The receptors stem from an adult in good health.

The chain recombines TRBV6-1 with TRBJ1-3; D gene uncertain. The germline CDR1 and CDR2 sequences are MNHNS and SASEGT. The CDR3 is 14 amino acids. Between the trimmed V and J ends, which lost 3 bases and 3 bases, there was a span of 9 bases. The CDR3 bases are TGTGCCAGCAGTGAGGAACGTTTTGGAAACACCATATATTTT. Translation gives CASSEERFGNTIYF.

V usage is TRBV9 and J usage is TRBJ2-5, with a possible D match to TRBD1 (5 bases). V was cut by 3 bases and J by 3 bases, with 9 bases left in between. The CDR3 covers 13 residues. Per germline, CDR1 SGDLS and CDR2 YYNGEE. The CDR3 region has the DNA TGTGCCAGCAGCGAAGACAGTAAAGAGACCCAGTACTTC. It yields the protein CASSEDSKETQYF. The full variable domain, rest sourced from reference TRBV9 and TRBJ2-5, is DSGVTQTPKHLITATGQRVTLRCSPRSGDLSVYWYQQSLDQGLQFLIQYYNGEERAKGNILERFSAQQFPDLHSELNLSSLELGDSALYFCASSEDSKETQYFGPGTRLLVL.

The chain couples TRBV12-3 or TRBV12-4 to TRBJ2-5; 11 bases line up with TRBD2. The CDR3 consists of 13 residues. V lost 8 bases to trimming and J lost 4 bases; unmatched junction nucleotides: 3. This CDR3 reads CASGGTSGETQYF. The DNA of the CDR3 is TGTGCCAGCGGCGGGACTAGCGGAGAGACCCAGTACTTC.